A selection of T cell receptor beta chains follows, all from one sample in a study of T cell responses to AZD1222 COVID-19 vaccine. The protocol was immunoSEQ multiplex PCR, while the TCRdb copy is restricted to in-frame clones and leaves out a portion. The table lists some 150,000 clones, 85% to 90% of them singletons. The sequencing used peripheral blood, collected 28 days after the second AZD1222 dose. Receptors originate from an adult who received the AZD1222 COVID-19 vaccine. CDR3s include the opening cysteine and the closing phenylalanine or tryptophan.

j_call | v_call | cdr3_aa
TRBJ1-4 | TRBV5-8 | CASSWNRGVTEKLFF
TRBJ1-2 | TRBV28 | CASRALTGAYYGYTF
TRBJ2-4 | TRBV7-2 | CASSAALGNIQYF
TRBJ2-1 | TRBV19 | CASSRLGSGSVPNEQFF
TRBJ2-1 | TRBV2 | CASGLVMDTNNEQFF
TRBJ2-1 | TRBV18 | CASSPLPGPYNEQFF
TRBJ2-5 | TRBV7-2 | CASSLVDRAQETQYF
TRBJ2-1 | TRBV6-5 | CASSGTGGMNEQFF
TRBJ1-2 | TRBV5-6 | CASSLGQGKTGYTF
TRBJ1-1 | TRBV4-2 | CASSQGDSQGAFF
TRBJ1-6 | TRBV30 | CAWSVSGGGGSPLHF
TRBJ1-1 | TRBV29-1 | CSVLGPLPPPEAFF
TRBJ1-2 | TRBV7-9 | CASSIWTGANYGYTF
TRBJ2-7 | TRBV27 | CASPSLAGGQANEQYF
TRBJ1-5 | TRBV7-2 | CASTPGDQPQHF
TRBJ2-3 | TRBV11-2 | CASSYPPSHLGTGVPRGGTQYF
TRBJ2-7 | TRBV11-2 | CASSLVGQNEQYF
TRBJ2-2 | TRBV7-2 | CASRWDRGPTGELFF
TRBJ2-3 | TRBV2 | CASRSQAPDTQYF
TRBJ2-2 | TRBV3-1/TRBV3-2 | CASSEKGQGVSGELFF
TRBJ1-2 | TRBV5-1 | CASSLGGQGFGYTF
TRBJ1-4 | TRBV12-3/TRBV12-4 | CASRKTGVEKLFF
TRBJ1-3 | TRBV7-9 | CASSSWTGASFSSGNTIYF
TRBJ2-7 | TRBV5-1 | CASSTLRRSDRAYEQYF
TRBJ1-5 | TRBV5-1 | CASSLDHRSPQHF
TRBJ2-5 | TRBV28 | CASSLGVGQYF
TRBJ2-5 | TRBV4-3 | CASSHIGTQETQYF
TRBJ1-6 | TRBV6-5 | CASSSTGGSPLHF
TRBJ2-1 | TRBV28 | CASTPPGTRNEQFF
TRBJ2-4 | TRBV3-1/TRBV3-2 | CASSQRVVGGFKNIQYF
TRBJ1-1 | TRBV29-1 | CSVERDTGNLGAFF
TRBJ2-5 | TRBV27 | CASRRTGLAGLETQYF
TRBJ2-4 | TRBV11-3 | CASSRSGRDIQYF
TRBJ1-1 | TRBV7-2 | CASSLDLQGRRNTEAFF
TRBJ2-2 | TRBV12-3/TRBV12-4 | CASSLMGGELFF
TRBJ2-1 | TRBV6-6 | CASSPRTGGTINEQFF
TRBJ1-2 | TRBV5-1 | CASSFRTGDVPKYGYTF
TRBJ2-5 | TRBV6-1 | CASSETLGSETQYF
TRBJ1-1 | TRBV5-1 | CASARDRGVDEAFF
TRBJ1-6 | TRBV19 | CASSTVAGDSPLHF
TRBJ2-4 | TRBV20-1 | CSASRQNIQYF
TRBJ1-5 | TRBV6-5 | CASTGQLNQPQHF
TRBJ1-1 | TRBV28 | CASSTWTGMNTEAFF
TRBJ2-1 | TRBV6-2/TRBV6-3 | CASSSFLNPLGQGYYNEQFF
TRBJ2-7 | TRBV18 | CASSPSRGVEQYF
TRBJ2-7 | TRBV5-1 | CASSLTGGRYEQYF
TRBJ2-5 | TRBV7-9 | CASSRVAGKETQYF
TRBJ2-7 | TRBV16 | CASSLGLGSTGALGEQYF
TRBJ1-2 | TRBV14 | CASSQGTGFTGYTF
TRBJ2-1 | TRBV6-5 | CASSTLGGGINEQFF
TRBJ1-2 | TRBV7-2 | CASSLRIQVFHTF
TRBJ2-6 | TRBV5-1 | CASRPDRAGANVLTF
TRBJ1-5 | TRBV7-2 | CASSWGQGGQPQHF
TRBJ2-1 | TRBV5-1 | CASSLDRVAYNEQFF
TRBJ2-3 | TRBV5-1 | CASSVPGGDTDTQYF